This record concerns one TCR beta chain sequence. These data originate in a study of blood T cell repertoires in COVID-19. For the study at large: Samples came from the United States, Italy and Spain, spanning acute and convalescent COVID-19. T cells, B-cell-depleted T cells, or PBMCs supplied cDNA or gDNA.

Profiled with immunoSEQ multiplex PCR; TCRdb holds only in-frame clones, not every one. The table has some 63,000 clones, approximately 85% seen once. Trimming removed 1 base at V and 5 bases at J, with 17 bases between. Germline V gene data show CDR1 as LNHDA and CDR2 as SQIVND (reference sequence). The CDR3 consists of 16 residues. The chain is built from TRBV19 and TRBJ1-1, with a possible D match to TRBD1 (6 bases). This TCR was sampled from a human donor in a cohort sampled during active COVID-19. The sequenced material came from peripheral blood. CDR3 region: CASSIVGRGARTEAFF. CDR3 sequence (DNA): TGTGCCAGTAGTATAGTAGGTCGGGGGGCGCGGACTGAAGCTTTCTTT.